The rows below give T cell receptor beta chains drawn from one sample of a study of graft-versus-host responses after intestinal transplantation. Profiling relied on immunoSEQ multiplex PCR, and the TCRdb table lists in-frame clones only, not all of them. The profile shows about 27,000 clones, roughly four fifths of them singletons. Antigens of these TCRs are unknown. Sequencing was performed on unstimulated CD8+ T cells sorted from spleen or lymph node cells, taken before transplant. These receptors all come from a human donor who was the organ donor for an intestinal transplant. Each CDR3 is given with its conserved first and last residue. The D gene is left open where the match is weak. The size of a clone is reported for some rows only, either as once, few or many, or as a class for expanded clones.

D gene,V gene,J gene,clone size,CDR3 protein,CDR3 DNA
NA,TRBV5-1,TRBJ1-1,NA,CASSPDRTEAFF,TGCGCCAGCAGCCCCGACAGGACTGAAGCTTTCTTT
NA,TRBV9,TRBJ2-3,NA,CASSVPQSGYTDTQYF,TGTGCCAGCAGCGTTCCTCAAAGTGGATACACAGATACGCAGTATTTT
NA,TRBV4-3,TRBJ2-2,NA,CASSPDMNGGELFF,TGCGCCAGCAGCCCTGATATGAACGGCGGGGAGCTGTTTTTT
NA,TRBV4-1,TRBJ1-1,NA,CASSQGRHLNTEAFF,TGCGCCAGCAGCCAAGGCCGACATTTGAACACTGAAGCTTTCTTT
TRBD1,TRBV19,TRBJ1-5,NA,CASSGTGAFNQPQHF,TGTGCCAGTAGCGGGACAGGGGCCTTCAATCAGCCCCAGCATTTT
NA,TRBV6-5,TRBJ2-6,few,CASSYSASGANVLTF,TGTGCCAGCAGTTACTCCGCCTCTGGGGCCAACGTCCTGACTTTC
TRBD2,TRBV27,TRBJ2-7,few,CASRPSGRADEQYF,TGTGCCAGCAGGCCTAGCGGGAGGGCGGACGAGCAGTACTTC
TRBD2,TRBV7-8,TRBJ2-1,NA,CASSLGGGNEQFF,TGTGCCAGCAGCTTAGGGGGGGGCAATGAGCAGTTCTTC
NA,TRBV10-3,TRBJ1-2,NA,CAISEGTSNYGYTF,TGTGCCATCAGTGAGGGAACCTCTAACTATGGCTACACCTTC
NA,TRBV5-6,TRBJ2-7,NA,CASSALYEQYF,TGTGCCAGCAGCGCCCTCTACGAGCAGTACTTC
NA,TRBV21-1,TRBJ2-1,NA,CASSETLGASYNEQFF,TGTGCCAGCAGCGAAACGCTAGGCGCCTCCTACAATGAGCAGTTCTTC
NA,TRBV7-9,TRBJ1-1,once,CASSSTPWGEMNTEAFF,TGTGCCAGCAGCTCTACTCCTTGGGGAGAGATGAACACTGAAGCTTTCTTT
TRBD1,TRBV4-1,TRBJ2-3,NA,CASSYRDRGTDTQYF,TGCGCCAGCAGCTACCGGGACAGAGGCACAGATACGCAGTATTTT
NA,TRBV11-3,TRBJ1-1,NA,CASSLDFGQYTEAFF,TGTGCCAGCAGCTTAGATTTCGGACAGTACACTGAAGCTTTCTTT
NA,TRBV27,TRBJ2-6,NA,CASSRKGVSGANVLTF,TGTGCCAGCAGCCGAAAAGGGGTCTCTGGGGCCAACGTCCTGACTTTC
TRBD1,TRBV10-1,TRBJ1-1,NA,CASSETGGYTEAFF,TGCGCCAGCAGTGAAACAGGGGGCTACACTGAAGCTTTCTTT
NA,TRBV27,TRBJ1-2,NA,CASSLGANYGYTF,TGTGCCAGCAGTTTAGGGGCGAACTATGGCTACACCTTC
TRBD2,TRBV25-1,TRBJ2-5,NA,CASSILLAGQETQYF,TGTGCCAGCAGTATCCTGCTAGCGGGGCAAGAGACCCAGTACTTC
NA,TRBV27,TRBJ2-1,NA,CASSLDYNEQFF,TGTGCCAGCAGTTTGGACTACAATGAGCAGTTCTTC
NA,TRBV18,TRBJ1-4,NA,CASSPRQGNEKLFF,TGTGCCAGCTCACCTAGGCAGGGGAATGAAAAACTGTTTTTT
TRBD1,TRBV5-4,TRBJ1-2,NA,CASSLPRGPTLANYGYTF,TGTGCCAGCAGCTTACCCAGGGGGCCAACCCTAGCTAACTATGGCTACACCTTC
NA,TRBV19,TRBJ1-4,NA,CASSALREKLFF,TGTGCCAGTAGTGCCTTGCGTGAAAAACTGTTTTTT
NA,TRBV19,TRBJ2-7,NA,CASSIGEGDEQYF,TGTGCCAGTAGTATTGGGGAAGGGGACGAGCAGTACTTC
NA,TRBV4-1,TRBJ2-1,NA,CASSQGPGSRAPYPGNEQFF,TGCGCCAGCAGCCAAGGGCCAGGGAGTCGGGCGCCTTACCCGGGCAATGAGCAGTTCTTC
TRBD1,TRBV5-1,TRBJ1-1,NA,CASSLSDRAMNTEAFF,TGCGCCAGCAGCTTAAGCGACAGGGCCATGAACACTGAAGCTTTCTTT
TRBD1,TRBV11-2,TRBJ1-3,NA,CASSHIRDRRYSGNTIYF,TGTGCCAGCAGCCACATCCGGGACAGGCGCTACTCTGGAAACACCATATATTTT
TRBD2,TRBV7-2,TRBJ2-2,NA,CASSLIAGGNTGELFF,TGTGCCAGCAGCTTAATCGCGGGGGGGAACACCGGGGAGCTGTTTTTT
NA,TRBV29-1,TRBJ2-7,NA,CSVDGLGYSFGEQYF,TGCAGCGTTGATGGATTGGGGTATTCGTTCGGCGAGCAGTACTTC
NA,TRBV19,TRBJ2-2,NA,CASTGLEVAGELFF,TGTGCCAGTACTGGTCTGGAGGTCGCCGGGGAGCTGTTTTTT
NA,TRBV27,TRBJ2-1,NA,CASSLSIETSNEQFF,TGTGCCAGCAGTTTATCGATCGAGACTTCGAATGAGCAGTTCTTC
NA,TRBV4-1,TRBJ2-7,NA,CASSLSGGGAYEQYF,TGCGCCAGCAGCCTCTCCGGCGGAGGGGCTTACGAGCAGTACTTC
NA,TRBV29-1,TRBJ1-1,NA,CSVVPPGSEAFF,TGCAGCGTTGTTCCGCCGGGGAGTGAAGCTTTCTTT
TRBD2,TRBV30,TRBJ2-1,few,CAWAGGMYNEQFF,TGTGCCTGGGCGGGGGGCATGTACAATGAGCAGTTCTTC
TRBD2,TRBV5-1,TRBJ2-5,few,CASSPRATGTSGGQETQYF,TGCGCCAGCAGCCCCCGAGCAACCGGGACTAGCGGGGGACAAGAGACCCAGTACTTC
NA,TRBV11-2,TRBJ2-7,NA,CASSFGSYEQYF,TGTGCCAGCAGCTTTGGTTCCTACGAGCAGTACTTC
NA,TRBV10-2,TRBJ1-1,NA,CASSEGGRQNTEAFF,TGCGCCAGCAGTGAGGGGGGGAGACAGAACACTGAAGCTTTCTTT
NA,TRBV7-6,TRBJ2-5,NA,CASSPGTGTGETQYF,TGTGCCAGCAGCCCGGGGACCGGGACCGGGGAGACCCAGTACTTC
TRBD2,TRBV4-1,TRBJ2-7,NA,CASSLREAGYEQYF,TGCGCCAGCAGCCTGCGGGAGGCCGGCTACGAGCAGTACTTC
NA,TRBV14,TRBJ1-5,few,CASSQGGRGAQHF,TGTGCCAGCAGCCAAGGAGGTAGGGGGGCCCAGCATTTT
NA,TRBV27,TRBJ2-7,NA,CASSRTGSYEQYF,TGTGCCAGCAGCAGAACAGGGTCCTACGAGCAGTACTTC
TRBD2,TRBV7-9,TRBJ2-1,NA,CASSPGTTGYNEQFF,TGTGCCAGCAGCCCCGGGACTACCGGATACAATGAGCAGTTCTTC
NA,TRBV7-5,TRBJ1-2,NA,CVRSRQNGYTF,TGTGTCAGAAGTCGTCAGAATGGCTACACCTTC
NA,TRBV7-9,TRBJ1-1,NA,CASSWGSGTEAFF,TGTGCCAGCAGCTGGGGCTCAGGCACTGAAGCTTTCTTT
NA,TRBV6-1,TRBJ1-4,NA,CASKGTGKGEKLFF,TGTGCCAGCAAAGGTACAGGGAAGGGCGAAAAACTGTTTTTT
NA,TRBV5-8,TRBJ1-2,NA,CASSLRAGYGYTF,TGTGCCAGCAGCTTGAGGGCAGGCTATGGCTACACCTTC